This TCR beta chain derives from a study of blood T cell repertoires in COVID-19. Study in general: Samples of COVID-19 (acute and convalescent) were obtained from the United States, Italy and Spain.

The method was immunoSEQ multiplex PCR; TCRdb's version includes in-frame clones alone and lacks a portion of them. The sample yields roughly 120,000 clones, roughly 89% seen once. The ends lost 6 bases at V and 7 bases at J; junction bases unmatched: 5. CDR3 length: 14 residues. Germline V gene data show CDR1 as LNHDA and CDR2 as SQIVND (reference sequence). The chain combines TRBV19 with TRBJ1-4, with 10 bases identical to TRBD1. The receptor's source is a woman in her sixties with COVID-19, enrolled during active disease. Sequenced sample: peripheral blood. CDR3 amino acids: CASSLRQGAEKLFF. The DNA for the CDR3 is TGTGCCAGTAGCCTTCGACAGGGGGCTGAAAAACTGTTTTTT. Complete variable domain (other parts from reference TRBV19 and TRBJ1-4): DGGITQSPKYLFRKEGQNVTLSCEQNLNHDAMYWYRQDPGQGLRLIYYSQIVNDFQKGDIAEGYSVSREKKESFPLTVTSAQKNPTAFYLCASSLRQGAEKLFFGSGTQLSVL.